The 30 T cell receptor beta chains presented below share a single source sample, sequenced in a study of spatial heterogeneity in lung cancer. TCRdb ran MiXCR on the 5' RACE reads and lists one entry per CDR3 protein. This sample has around 120,000 distinct CDR3 sequences, with 9% to 15% found just once. Time point specified: blood at routine non-recurrence follow-up after resection. Sequencing of whole RNA from tumor, nontumor lung or frozen PBMC involved no sorting. The sequencing here drew on PBMCs, taken at follow-up. The source is a male donor with early-stage non-small cell lung cancer.

This clonotype was found a few times. The V and J genes are TRBV4-3 and TRBJ2-3, with D unresolved. This CDR3 contains 15 residues. Germline CDR1 reads LGHNA; CDR2 reads YSLEER. The V and J ends lost 1 base and 1 base respectively, with 9 bases between them. CDR3 nucleotide sequence: TGCGCCAGCAGCCAAGGGTACCGGGGCACAGATACGCAGTATTTT. Protein: CASSQGYRGTDTQYF.

This clonotype was seen a few times. The CDR3 sequence is CASSLNSRRSEKLFF. DNA for the CDR3: TGTGCCAGCAGCTTGAACTCCCGAAGGTCGGAAAAACTGTTTTTT. J is TRBJ1-4 and V is TRBV11-2; unclear D gene. The CDR3 has 15 amino acids. V lost 3 bases and J 8 bases, leaving 16 bases between the germline ends. The germline gives CDR1 SGHAT, CDR2 FQNNGV.

This clonotype has just a few counts. The V call is TRBV9, the J call TRBJ2-1, with 11 bases aligning to TRBD2. The CDR3 spans 16 residues. The trim removed 5 bases at V and 0 bases at J, leaving 4 bases unmatched. Germline V gene data show CDR1 as SGDLS and CDR2 as YYNGEE. This CDR3 reads CASSRLAGSSYNEQFF. As DNA, the CDR3 is TGTGCCAGCAGTAGACTAGCGGGGAGCTCCTACAATGAGCAGTTCTTC.

In this sample, this clonotype turned up a few times. The chain uses TRBV18 and TRBJ1-2, with TRBD1 identical over 7 bases. The germline CDR1 and CDR2 sequences are KGHSH and LQKENI. The CDR3 consists of 16 residues. With 2 bases clipped from V and 5 bases from J, the junction kept 11 bases outside the gene matches. The CDR3 here is CASSPGVTGSNYGYTF. The CDR3 DNA reads as TGTGCCAGCTCACCAGGGGTGACAGGGTCGAATTATGGCTACACCTTC.

This clonotype was picked up many times. The gene calls are TRBV12-3 or TRBV12-4 and TRBJ1-5; 10 nucleotides align to TRBD1. The CDR3 length is 13 residues. V gave up 8 bases and J gave up 5 bases; unmatched junction bases: 3. Written as DNA, the CDR3 is TGTGCCAGCCGCGGACAGGGGGATCAGCCCCAGCATTTT. Translation gives CASRGQGDQPQHF.

There are a few counts of this clonotype. The V gene is TRBV9, the J gene TRBJ2-5; D is tentatively TRBD1 or TRBD2 (6 bases each). V was trimmed by 0 bases and J by 4 bases, leaving 10 bases between them. The CDR3 loop spans 14 amino acids. The V gene's germline CDR1 is SGDLS and CDR2 YYNGEE. The chain's CDR3 is CASSVGGGRETQYF. CDR3 nucleotide sequence: TGTGCCAGCAGCGTAGGAGGGGGGCGAGAGACCCAGTACTTC.

This clonotype appeared many times. This rearrangement joins TRBV9 to TRBJ2-5; a weak D match, TRBD2 (7 bases). The CDR3 spans 14 residues. V was clipped by 5 bases and J by 4 bases, with 15 bases between them. The V gene's germline CDR1 is SGDLS and CDR2 YYNGEE. The CDR3 loop reads CASSFRGGAETQYF. Written as DNA, the CDR3 is TGTGCCAGCAGTTTTAGGGGGGGCGCAGAGACCCAGTACTTC.

In its sample, this clonotype was seen many times. The rearrangement joins TRBV20-1 to TRBJ2-3, with D perhaps being TRBD1 or TRBD2 (5 bases each). This CDR3 has 15 residues. V was clipped by 4 bases and J by 6 bases, with 20 bases between them. From germline, CDR1 is DFQATT and CDR2 SNEGSKA (reference sequence). CDR3 protein: CSAKPGTKNTDTQYF. For the CDR3, the DNA is TGCAGTGCTAAACCCGGGACGAAGAATACCGATACGCAGTATTTT.

The CDR3 spells CASTPSLMNTEAFF. The DNA for the CDR3 is TGTGCCAGCACCCCCAGTCTTATGAACACTGAAGCTTTCTTT. The chain uses TRBV7-2 and TRBJ1-1; D not resolved. CDR3 length: 14 residues. V was cut by 7 bases and J by 0 bases, with 12 bases left in between. The germline V gene has CDR1 SGHTA and CDR2 FQGNSA.

The genes are TRBV30 and TRBJ1-1; no reliable D call. V dropped 5 bases and J dropped 3 bases, with 10 bases sitting between them. CDR3 length: 12 residues. Germline CDR1 GTSNPN, CDR2 SVGIG (reference sequence). CDR3 bases: TGTGCCTGGGTCAAGGGTTACACTGAAGCTTTCTTT. As protein: CAWVKGYTEAFF. The whole variable domain, remainder taken from reference TRBV30 and TRBJ1-1, is SQTIHQWPATLVQPVGSPLSLECTVEGTSNPNLYWYRQAAGRGLQLLFYSVGIGQISSEVPQNLSASRPQDRQFILSSKKLLLSDSGFYLCAWVKGYTEAFFGQGTRLTVV.

V is TRBV5-1 and J is TRBJ2-3, with D possibly matching TRBD1 (5 bases). The CDR3 is 14 residues long. Trimming pared 4 bases from V and 3 bases from J, leaving 12 bases between. Germline lookup yields CDR1 SGHRS and CDR2 YFSETQ. The CDR3 DNA follows: TGCGCCAGCAGCCAGGGAAGGTTAACAGATACGCAGTATTTT. The encoded protein is CASSQGRLTDTQYF.

This clonotype has a count of ten or more. The V and J genes are TRBV28 and TRBJ1-5; D unresolved. V lost 3 bases, J lost 2 bases, and 11 bases lay in between. This CDR3 has 15 amino acids. Per the germline V gene, CDR1 is MDHEN and CDR2 is SYDVKM. The chain's CDR3 is CASSFWGSGNQPQHF. DNA for the CDR3: TGTGCCAGCAGTTTTTGGGGTTCCGGCAATCAGCCCCAGCATTTT. Using reference TRBV28 and TRBJ1-5 for the parts outside the CDR3, the full variable domain is DVKVTQSSRYLVKRTGEKVFLECVQDMDHENMFWYRQDPGLGLRLIYFSYDVKMKEKGDIPEGYSVSREKKERFSLILESASTNQTSMYLCASSFWGSGNQPQHFGDGTRLSIL.

The chain is built from TRBV20-1 and TRBJ1-5; D remains unclear. The germline CDR1 and CDR2 sequences are DFQATT and SNEGSKA (reference sequence). CDR3 length: 11 residues. The V gene lost 3 bases and the J gene lost 4 bases, with 4 bases spanning the gap. CDR3 in amino acids: CSASRNQPQHF. The CDR3 DNA reads TGCAGTGCTAGTAGAAATCAGCCCCAGCATTTT.

This clonotype came up a few times. The gene calls are TRBV12-3 or TRBV12-4 and TRBJ1-6, with TRBD1 identical over 7 bases. This CDR3 has 14 amino acids. With V trimmed by 3 bases and J by 9 bases, 5 bases remained unmatched. The CDR3 protein is CASSFDRVRSPLHF. The CDR3, as DNA: TGTGCCAGCAGTTTTGACAGGGTACGTTCACCCCTCCACTTT.

This clonotype has a count of ten or more. V usage is TRBV28 and J usage is TRBJ1-3; unclear D gene. CDR1 MDHEN and CDR2 SYDVKM come from the germline V gene. CDR3 length: 13 amino acids. V lost 1 base, J lost 4 bases, and 5 bases lay in between. CDR3 DNA: TGTGCCAGCAGTTTATCGCCCGGAAACACCATATATTTT. Translating it yields CASSLSPGNTIYF. The whole variable domain, filled in from reference TRBV28 and TRBJ1-3, reads DVKVTQSSRYLVKRTGEKVFLECVQDMDHENMFWYRQDPGLGLRLIYFSYDVKMKEKGDIPEGYSVSREKKERFSLILESASTNQTSMYLCASSLSPGNTIYFGEGSWLTVV.

This clonotype was picked up a small number of times. The V and J genes are TRBV7-8 and TRBJ1-1; D might be TRBD1 (5 bases). Trimming removed 2 bases at V and 11 bases at J, with 12 bases between. The CDR3 sequence is 12 residues long. CDR1 SGHVS and CDR2 FQNEAQ come from the germline V gene. CDR3 amino acids: CASSLIKGVAFF. For the CDR3, the DNA is TGTGCCAGCAGCTTAATCAAAGGGGTTGCTTTCTTT.

The gene calls are TRBV5-6 and TRBJ1-1; TRBD1 is a possible D gene (5 bases). The length of the CDR3 is 15 residues. Germline V gene lookup returns CDR1 SGHDT and CDR2 YYEEEE. V shed 0 bases and J shed 4 bases, with 13 bases lying between them. CDR3 amino acids: CASSLDMGGITEAFF. The CDR3, as DNA: TGTGCCAGCAGCTTGGATATGGGGGGGATCACTGAAGCTTTCTTT.

This clonotype was detected only once. This chain connects TRBV12-3 or TRBV12-4 to TRBJ2-1, with TRBD1 as a possible D gene (5 bases). Trimming took 10 bases from V and 6 from J, leaving 19 bases between them. This CDR3 has 14 residues. The chain's CDR3 is CAIQWGRATNEQFF. In DNA, the CDR3 is TGTGCCATACAATGGGGCCGGGCGACCAATGAGCAGTTCTTC.

This clonotype was seen a few times. This chain connects TRBV4-2 to TRBJ1-6, with D possibly being TRBD1 (6 bases). The CDR3 loop spans 14 amino acids. Germline CDR1 reads LGHNA; CDR2 reads YNFKEQ. V was trimmed by 3 bases and J by 5 bases, leaving 8 bases between them. The CDR3: CASSHDRNNSPLHF. Written as DNA, the CDR3 is TGTGCCAGCAGCCATGACAGGAATAATTCACCCCTCCACTTT.

The chain couples TRBV5-1 to TRBJ1-4; D perhaps matches TRBD1 (5 bases). CDR3 size: 12 residues. The V end lost 5 bases, the J end lost 8 bases, and 10 bases lay between the germline ends. Germline assignment: CDR1 SGHRS and CDR2 YFSETQ. The CDR3 loop reads CASRTDEEKLFF. The CDR3 bases are TGCGCCAGCAGGACAGACGAGGAAAAACTGTTTTTT.

This clonotype was recorded at least ten times. The gene calls are TRBV16 and TRBJ1-2; tentative D call: TRBD1 (6 bases). The CDR3 spans 16 residues. The germline CDR1 and CDR2 sequences are KGHSY and FQNENV. V lost 0 bases and J 4 bases, leaving 15 bases between the germline ends. CDR3 DNA sequence: TGTGCCAGCAGCCAATCGGGCCAGGGGACATCCTATGGCTACACCTTC. Residues: CASSQSGQGTSYGYTF.

The V and J genes are TRBV7-2 and TRBJ1-5; possibly TRBD1 for D (6 bases). From germline, CDR1 is SGHTA and CDR2 FQGNSA. Deletions cut 2 bases from V and 2 bases from J, with 10 bases between. CDR3 length: 15 amino acids. CDR3 region: CASSLKQGGNQPQHF. The DNA of the CDR3 is TGTGCCAGCAGCTTAAAACAGGGCGGCAATCAGCCCCAGCATTTT.

The V gene is TRBV9, the J gene TRBJ2-1; possible D gene TRBD1, 6 bases. Per the germline V gene, CDR1 is SGDLS and CDR2 is YYNGEE. This CDR3 comprises 15 residues. With 0 bases removed from V and 6 bases from J, the gap between germline ends came to 13 bases. The CDR3 reads CASSVGSGEGNEQFF. The CDR3 DNA sequence: TGTGCCAGCAGCGTAGGGTCAGGGGAAGGCAATGAGCAGTTCTTC. Looking up the rest from reference TRBV9 and TRBJ2-1 gives the full variable domain: DSGVTQTPKHLITATGQRVTLRCSPRSGDLSVYWYQQSLDQGLQFLIQYYNGEERAKGNILERFSAQQFPDLHSELNLSSLELGDSALYFCASSVGSGEGNEQFFGPGTRLTVL.

This chain links TRBV18 with TRBJ2-1; 8 bases are a match to TRBD1. Germline V gene lookup returns CDR1 KGHSH and CDR2 LQKENI. After removal of 8 bases from V and 8 bases from J, the junction contained 8 bases not matched to a gene. The length of the CDR3 is 13 residues. The CDR3 region is CASRTGSVDEQFF. The CDR3, as DNA: TGTGCCAGCAGGACAGGGTCCGTCGATGAGCAGTTCTTC.

This clonotype was seen a handful of times. This sequence joins TRBV7-2 and TRBJ2-7; 9 bases align to TRBD1. The CDR3 runs to 15 residues. Per the germline V gene, CDR1 is SGHTA and CDR2 is FQGNSA. The trim removed 3 bases at V and 1 base at J, leaving 4 bases unmatched. CDR3 residues: CASSLDRGLSYEQYF. CDR3 DNA: TGTGCCAGCAGCTTGGACAGGGGCCTTTCCTACGAGCAGTACTTC.

This clonotype was seen a handful of times. The chain joins TRBV11-2 to TRBJ2-1; D could derive from TRBD1 or TRBD2 (6 bases each). Germline CDR1 SGHAT, CDR2 FQNNGV. The CDR3 runs 14 residues. V lost 1 base and J 8 bases, leaving 12 bases between the germline ends. For the CDR3, the DNA is TGTGCCAGCAGCTTAGGCGGGACACTTTATGAGCAGTTCTTC. Translation: CASSLGGTLYEQFF.

The CDR3 loop is CASTLGTTGSETQYF. CDR3 in DNA: TGTGCCAGCACCCTGGGAACCACAGGGTCGGAGACCCAGTACTTC. The chain uses TRBV2 and TRBJ2-5; TRBD1 is a possible D gene (6 bases). Trimming left V 7 bases short and J 5 bases short, with 20 bases between. This CDR3 has 15 residues. Germline values: CDR1 SNHLY, CDR2 FYNNEI.

The chain couples TRBV7-8 to TRBJ2-1; no clear D gene. Germline assignment: CDR1 SGHVS and CDR2 FQNEAQ. V dropped 3 bases and J dropped 5 bases, with 8 bases sitting between them. The CDR3 spans 13 residues. This CDR3 is CASSLGSHNEQFF. CDR3 DNA: TGTGCCAGCAGCTTGGGATCTCACAATGAGCAGTTCTTC.

This clonotype was observed at least ten times. The V gene is TRBV19, the J gene TRBJ1-5; D gene ambiguous. V was clipped by 5 bases and J by 0 bases, with 8 bases between them. CDR3 length: 14 amino acids. Germline CDR1 reads LNHDA; CDR2 reads SQIVND (reference sequence). CDR3 loop: CASSSRDSNQPQHF. The CDR3 DNA reads TGTGCCAGTAGTTCGAGGGATAGCAATCAGCCCCAGCATTTT.

This clonotype turned up a few times. This chain joins TRBV5-6 and TRBJ1-5; TRBD1 matches at 8 bases. There are 16 residues in the CDR3. CDR1 is SGHDT, CDR2 YYEEEE, per germline. J lost 2 bases, V lost 4 bases, and 8 bases had no gene match. The CDR3 sequence is CASSLWTGSGNQPQHF. The DNA for the CDR3 is TGTGCCAGCAGCCTGTGGACAGGGAGCGGCAATCAGCCCCAGCATTTT.